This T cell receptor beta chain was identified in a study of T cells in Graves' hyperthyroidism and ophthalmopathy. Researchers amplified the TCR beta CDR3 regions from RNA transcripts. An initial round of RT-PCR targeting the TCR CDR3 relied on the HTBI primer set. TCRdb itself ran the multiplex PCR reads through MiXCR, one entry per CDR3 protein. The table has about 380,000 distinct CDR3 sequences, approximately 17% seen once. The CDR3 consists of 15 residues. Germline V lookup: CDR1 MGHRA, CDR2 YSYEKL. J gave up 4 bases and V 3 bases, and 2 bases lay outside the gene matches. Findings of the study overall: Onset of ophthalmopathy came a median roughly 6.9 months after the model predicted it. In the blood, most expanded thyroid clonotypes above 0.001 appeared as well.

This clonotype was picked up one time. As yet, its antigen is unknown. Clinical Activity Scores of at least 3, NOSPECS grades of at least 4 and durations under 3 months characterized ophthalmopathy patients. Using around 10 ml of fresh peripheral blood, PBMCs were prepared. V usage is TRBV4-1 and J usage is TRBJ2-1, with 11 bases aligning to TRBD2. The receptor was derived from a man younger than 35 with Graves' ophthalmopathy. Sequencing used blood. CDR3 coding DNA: TGCGCCAGCAGCCACTCTAGCGGGGGGTACAATGAGCAGTTCTTC. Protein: CASSHSSGGYNEQFF.